A selection of T cell receptor beta chains follows, all from one sample in a study of post-analysis software for immune sequencing data. TCRdb reprocessed the PCR reads via MiXCR and lists one record per CDR3 protein. The sample lists approximately 660,000 distinct CDR3 sequences, 55% to 60% occurring once. Sequencing used blood. These receptors all stem from a girl aged 2-9 years with multiple sclerosis. Each CDR3 is given with its conserved first and last residue. A D gene is named only where the DNA matches it firmly. Clone size is given for some rows only: seen once, a few or many times, or a class if the clone is expanded.

v_call	clone_size	j_call	d_call	cdr3_aa	cdr3_nt
TRBV20-1	many	TRBJ2-3	TRBD2	CSAQGLAGGSSTDTQYF	TGCAGTGCTCAGGGACTAGCGGGGGGCTCTAGCACAGATACGCAGTATTTT
TRBV2	NA	TRBJ1-5	NA	CASVRQADSNQPQHF	TGTGCCAGCGTTAGACAGGCGGATAGCAATCAGCCCCAGCATTTT
TRBV5-1	few	TRBJ2-7	TRBD2	CASRLAGGYEQYF	TGCGCCAGCAGACTAGCGGGTGGATACGAGCAGTACTTC
TRBV20-1	few	TRBJ2-3	NA	CSARPQGDTQYF	TGCAGTGCTCGTCCCCAAGGTGATACGCAGTATTTT
TRBV4-1	few	TRBJ2-7	NA	CASSQDASSSYEQYF	TGCGCCAGCAGCCAAGATGCTAGCAGCTCCTACGAGCAGTACTTC
TRBV10-3	NA	TRBJ1-2	TRBD1	CAISGEQGPYGYTF	TGTGCCATCAGTGGTGAACAGGGGCCCTATGGCTACACCTTC
TRBV10-3	NA	TRBJ2-5	NA	CAISQATGETQYF	TGTGCCATCAGTCAAGCTACGGGGGAGACCCAGTACTTC
TRBV27	NA	TRBJ2-1	TRBD2	CASITGTSGDNEQFF	TGTGCCAGCATTACCGGGACTAGCGGAGACAATGAGCAGTTCTTC
TRBV5-5	NA	TRBJ2-2	NA	CASSLINSNTGELFF	TGTGCCAGCAGCTTGATCAATTCGAACACCGGGGAGCTGTTTTTT
TRBV14	NA	TRBJ2-3	TRBD2	CASSHTRTSRDTQYF	TGTGCCAGCAGCCATACGAGGACTAGCAGAGATACGCAGTATTTT
TRBV5-1	few	TRBJ1-1	NA	CASTPGGTEAFF	TGCGCCAGCACCCCGGGTGGGACTGAAGCTTTCTTT
TRBV6-2/TRBV6-3	NA	TRBJ2-1	TRBD2	CASSYSITSGSYYNEQFF	TGTGCCAGCAGTTACTCGATAACTAGCGGGTCCTATTACAATGAGCAGTTCTTC
TRBV20-1	NA	TRBJ2-7	TRBD2	CSARRIAGGPGEQYF	TGCAGTGCTAGACGCATAGCGGGAGGGCCGGGTGAGCAGTACTTC
TRBV5-1	NA	TRBJ2-5	TRBD2	CASSLGTSGRAETQYF	TGCGCCAGCAGCTTGGGGACTAGCGGGAGGGCCGAGACCCAGTACTTC
TRBV7-9	NA	TRBJ2-5	NA	CASSPARGGETQYF	TGTGCCAGCAGTCCAGCGCGGGGCGGGGAGACCCAGTACTTC
TRBV7-2	NA	TRBJ1-2	NA	CASSLVVYGYTF	TGTGCCAGCAGCTTAGTAGTCTATGGTTACACCTTC
TRBV4-3	NA	TRBJ2-5	TRBD1	CASSQLRGTGTQYF	TGCGCCAGCAGCCAACTTCGAGGGACAGGGACCCAGTACTTC
TRBV19	NA	TRBJ2-3	NA	CASSIAAGPTDTQYF	TGTGCCAGTAGTATTGCGGCGGGGCCCACAGATACGCAGTATTTT
TRBV29-1	NA	TRBJ2-7	NA	CSVEERGDSSYEQYF	TGCAGCGTTGAAGAACGGGGTGACAGCTCCTACGAGCAGTACTTC
TRBV6-2/TRBV6-3	few	TRBJ2-7	NA	CASKGRTGYYEQYF	TGTGCCAGCAAAGGAAGAACAGGGTACTACGAGCAGTACTTC
TRBV7-9	NA	TRBJ2-7	NA	CASSPQTVLGSYEQYF	TGTGCCAGCAGCCCACAGACAGTTTTGGGGTCCTACGAGCAGTACTTC
TRBV2	NA	TRBJ1-1	NA	CASKGPRAENTEAFF	TGTGCCAGCAAGGGCCCTAGGGCGGAGAACACTGAAGCTTTCTTT
TRBV27	NA	TRBJ2-7	NA	CANTDGYEQYF	TGTGCCAATACTGACGGTTACGAGCAGTACTTC
TRBV5-5	NA	TRBJ1-2	NA	CASSLRRVANYGYTF	TGTGCCAGCAGCTTGAGGAGGGTAGCTAACTATGGCTACACCTTC
TRBV5-1	few	TRBJ2-3	NA	CASSPDSTTDTQYF	TGCGCCAGCAGCCCCGACTCAACCACAGATACGCAGTATTTT
TRBV5-1	few	TRBJ2-3	NA	CASSHRTDTQYF	TGCGCCAGCAGCCACCGCACAGATACGCAGTATTTT
TRBV12-3/TRBV12-4	few	TRBJ2-1	TRBD2	CASSLHDRLAGSYNEQFF	TGTGCCAGCAGTTTACACGATCGACTAGCCGGTTCCTACAATGAGCAGTTCTTC
TRBV15	NA	TRBJ2-6	NA	CATSRDEGQGANVLTF	TGTGCCACCAGCAGAGATGAGGGGCAGGGGGCCAACGTCCTGACTTTC